Presented here are 19 T cell receptor beta chains from one specimen sequenced in a study of shared clonotypes between healthy human individuals. Generated by immunoSEQ multiplex PCR, the TCRdb table keeps only in-frame clones and is missing some. The profile covers approximately 640,000 clones, with 60% to 80% appearing a single time and about 1.7% taken by the ten largest. The sequencing input was memory CD4+ T cells sorted from blood. Subset in this sample: CD45RA-negative fraction. The receptors stem from a woman aged 25-40 years in good health.

The CDR3, as DNA: TGTGCCAGCAGACCGACCTTTGACAGGTGTTCCACAGATACGCAGTATTTT. It encodes CASRPTFDRCSTDTQYF. The chain is built from TRBV7-7 and TRBJ2-3; possibly TRBD1 for D (6 bases). The CDR3 has 17 residues. Trimming took off 6 bases at V and 2 bases at J, with 21 bases between the two ends. The germline V gene has CDR1 SSHAT and CDR2 FNYEAQ (reference sequence).

The V and J genes are TRBV6-6 and TRBJ1-1; D unclear. This CDR3 comprises 12 residues. Trimming cost V 5 bases and J 8 bases, with 12 bases left between them. Germline V gene data show CDR1 as MNHNY and CDR2 as SVGAGI (reference sequence). CDR3: CASSRNQDEAFF. The CDR3 DNA follows: TGTGCCAGCAGTCGAAATCAGGACGAAGCTTTCTTT.

This sequence joins TRBV10-1 and TRBJ2-1, with 10 bases matching TRBD1. Trimming cost V 3 bases and J 7 bases; bases outside gene matches: 6. Germline V gene sequence: CDR1 WNHNN, CDR2 SYGVQD (reference sequence). The CDR3 length is 15 residues. The CDR3 here is CASSDRDRGENEQFF. The CDR3 DNA reads TGCGCCAGCAGTGATCGGGACAGGGGCGAAAATGAGCAGTTCTTC.

V and J are TRBV7-9 and TRBJ2-7, with TRBD1 matching 8 bases. The ends lost 1 base at V and 5 bases at J; junction bases unmatched: 7. CDR3 size: 15 residues. CDR1 is SEHNR and CDR2 is FQNEAQ in the germline V gene (reference sequence). CDR3 amino acids: CASSLGGQGMDEQYF. The CDR3 DNA reads as TGTGCCAGCAGCTTAGGTGGACAGGGAATGGACGAGCAGTACTTC.

This chain connects TRBV28 to TRBJ1-5; D call uncertain. Germline lookup yields CDR1 MDHEN and CDR2 SYDVKM. V was clipped by 3 bases and J by 3 bases, with 9 bases between them. CDR3 length: 14 residues. CDR3 sequence (DNA): TGTGCCAGCAGTTTCGACACCCTCAATCAGCCCCAGCATTTT. It yields the protein CASSFDTLNQPQHF.

The chain is built from TRBV7-9 and TRBJ1-2; weak D call: TRBD1 (5 bases). Germline CDR1 reads SEHNR; CDR2 reads FQNEAQ (reference sequence). The CDR3 spans 15 residues. V gave up 3 bases and J gave up 4 bases, with 15 bases separating them. CDR3 sequence: CASSFEGRSGYGYTF. CDR3 DNA sequence: TGTGCCAGCAGCTTTGAGGGACGTTCGGGCTATGGCTACACCTTC.

Turning to this clone: The same CDR3 arises from other DNA sequences in this sample as well. The V gene is TRBV19, the J gene TRBJ1-1; perhaps TRBD1 as D (5 bases). V lost 5 bases to trimming and J lost 1 base, with 8 bases between them. The length of the CDR3 is 13 residues. Germline V gene sequence: CDR1 LNHDA, CDR2 SQIVND (reference sequence). The CDR3 sequence: CASSSGQNTEAFF. CDR3 nucleotide sequence: TGTGCCAGTAGTTCCGGACAGAACACTGAAGCTTTCTTT.

The V gene is TRBV5-1, the J gene TRBJ2-2; 7 bases agree with TRBD1. This CDR3 is 16 amino acids long. CDR1 is SGHRS, CDR2 YFSETQ, per germline. The junction had 9 bases not matched to a gene; V was cut back by 6 bases and J by 1 base. In nucleotides, the CDR3 is TGCGCCAGCACCCTCCTCGGACAGGAGAACACCGGGGAGCTGTTTTTT. Translating it yields CASTLLGQENTGELFF.

V and J are TRBV5-1 and TRBJ2-7, with 13 bases identical to TRBD2. The junction had 14 bases not matched to a gene; V was cut back by 4 bases and J by 4 bases. CDR3 size: 18 residues. Germline V gene lookup returns CDR1 SGHRS and CDR2 YFSETQ. The CDR3, as DNA: TGCGCCAGCAGCGAGTTCAATCGCCTGGGACTAGCGGGATACGAGCAGTACTTC. This gives the protein CASSEFNRLGLAGYEQYF.

The V call is TRBV4-2, the J call TRBJ2-5; D not certain. The CDR3 totals 13 residues. Germline assignment: CDR1 LGHNA and CDR2 YNFKEQ. Trimming cost V 1 base and J 5 bases, with 8 bases left between them. The CDR3 region has the DNA TGTGCCAGCAGCCAAGGCGATCATGAGACCCAGTACTTC. Protein product: CASSQGDHETQYF.

This chain connects TRBV4-1 to TRBJ1-4; maybe TRBD1 (5 bases). The CDR3 covers 14 residues. Trimming took off 4 bases at V and 5 bases at J, with 11 bases between the two ends. Germline V gene data show CDR1 as MGHRA and CDR2 as YSYEKL. In DNA form, the CDR3 reads TGCGCCAGCAGCCCCGGCGGGGGGAATGAAAAACTGTTTTTT. Amino acid sequence: CASSPGGGNEKLFF.

The chain carries TRBV2 and TRBJ1-4; D may be TRBD1 (5 bases). The germline V and J ends were trimmed by 7 bases and 5 bases, with 14 bases remaining between them. Germline CDR1 SNHLY, CDR2 FYNNEI. The CDR3 runs to 14 residues. CDR3 sequence: CASTSGPPNEKLFF. The CDR3 bases are TGTGCCAGCACTTCAGGGCCCCCGAATGAAAAACTGTTTTTT.

The chain carries TRBV7-9 and TRBJ2-1, with D possibly called TRBD1 or TRBD2 (6 bases each). Per germline, CDR1 SEHNR and CDR2 FQNEAQ (reference sequence). This CDR3 spans 14 amino acids. Trimming removed 3 bases from V and 5 bases from J, with 11 bases in between. The CDR3 spells CASSFGRDNNEQFF. CDR3 in DNA: TGTGCCAGCAGCTTCGGGCGGGACAACAATGAGCAGTTCTTC.

The table lists this clone with many counts. V usage is TRBV11-2 and J usage is TRBJ2-4; TRBD1 aligns across 9 bases. The germline gives CDR1 SGHAT, CDR2 FQNNGV. Trimming cost V 5 bases and J 8 bases; bases outside gene matches: 7. The CDR3 extends over 14 amino acids. CDR3 sequence (DNA): TGTGCCAGCAGCCCGACAGGGGGACACGACATTCAGTACTTC. It is translated as CASSPTGGHDIQYF.

This chain connects TRBV29-1 to TRBJ2-1, with 7 positions matching TRBD2. The germline V gene has CDR1 SQVTM and CDR2 ANQGSEA. The CDR3 consists of 15 residues. V trimming: 4 bases; J trimming: 10 bases; junction bases outside the gene matches: 16. CDR3 bases: TGCAGCGTTGTTGAGGCTAGCGGTAGGAGTGGAGAGCAGTTCTTC. Protein product: CSVVEASGRSGEQFF.

This chain joins TRBV4-1 and TRBJ2-5; D is uncertain. CDR3 length equals 12 residues. CDR1 is MGHRA, CDR2 YSYEKL, per germline. V gave up 3 bases and J gave up 5 bases, with 7 bases separating them. This CDR3 reads CASSHPQETQYF. The CDR3 region has the DNA TGCGCCAGCAGCCATCCTCAGGAGACCCAGTACTTC.

V and J are TRBV14 and TRBJ1-2, with TRBD1 matching over 8 bases. Germline V lookup: CDR1 SGHDN, CDR2 FVKESK. This CDR3 region has 13 residues. V lost 1 base and J lost 9; bases outside the gene matches: 4. In DNA, the CDR3 is TGTGCCAGCAGCCAAGGAGACAGGGGCCGCTACACCTTC. It encodes CASSQGDRGRYTF.

The table lists this clone with a count of one. The chain combines TRBV15 with TRBJ2-5; D ambiguous. Matching the DNA end better, TRBJ2-7 makes the J call doubtful. Germline values: CDR1 LNHNV, CDR2 YYDKDF (reference sequence). This CDR3 region has 12 residues. CDR3 amino acids: CATSRDFYEQYF. DNA for the CDR3: TGTGCCACCAGCAGAGATTTTTACGAGCAGTACTTC.

The chain combines TRBV14 with TRBJ1-2; the D is unclear. In germline, CDR1 is SGHDN, CDR2 FVKESK. The CDR3 sequence is 13 residues long. V lost 3 bases, J lost 2 bases, and 7 bases lay in between. CDR3 region: CASSHSRNYGYTF. CDR3 DNA: TGTGCCAGCAGCCATTCAAGAAACTATGGCTACACCTTC.